Below are 2 T cell receptor beta chains sequenced from a single sample in a study of blood T cell repertoires in COVID-19. Sequenced by immunoSEQ multiplex PCR; TCRdb stores in-frame clones only, minus some. The table includes 120,000 or so clones, nearly 90% detected once. The source material was peripheral blood. The receptors stem from a human donor in a cohort sampled during active COVID-19.

The gene calls are TRBV5-1 and TRBJ1-3, with TRBD1 identical over 8 bases. CDR3 length equals 15 residues. The ends lost 0 bases at V and 3 bases at J; junction bases unmatched: 2. In germline, CDR1 is SGHRS, CDR2 YFSETQ. In DNA, the CDR3 is TGCGCCAGCAGCTTGGGACAGGGGAATGGAAACACCATATATTTT. It yields the protein CASSLGQGNGNTIYF.

The rearrangement uses TRBV27 and TRBJ1-5; TRBD1 agrees at 7 bases. In germline, CDR1 is MNHEY, CDR2 SMNVEV (reference sequence). The trim removed 8 bases at V and 6 bases at J, leaving 13 bases unmatched. The CDR3 is 15 amino acids. In DNA, the CDR3 is TGTGCCAGCCAACGATTCCAGGGGGGTGGTCAGCCCCAGCATTTT. Translation gives CASQRFQGGGQPQHF.